This T cell receptor beta chain was obtained from a study of CD8 T cells in Susac syndrome. Background on the study: Intravenous immunoglobulin alone or corticosteroids were being given to patients with Susac syndrome at blood draw, unless they were therapy-naive. Study conclusions and caveats: The total CD8+ repertoires yielded 15 to 20 Susac-specific public clones and the CD8+ TEMRA repertoires yielded five or six.

From germline, CDR1 is MNHNS and CDR2 SASEGT. V lost 3 bases and J 0 bases, leaving 8 bases between the germline ends. The CDR3 sequence is 14 residues long. TEMRA cells were FACS-enriched, and CD8+ and CD4+ T cells were isolated negatively. As regards this clonotype: Its antigen remains unidentified.

Random hexamers primed reverse transcription of roughly 0.45 to 1 ug RNA. Amplification of TCR beta CDR3 was carried out by immunoSEQ multiplex PCR, which covered 54 Vbeta and 13 Jbeta segments. Via MiXCR, TCRdb re-called the immunoSEQ multiplex PCR reads, giving one row per CDR3 protein. The sample has 130,000 or so distinct CDR3 sequences, just under 95% seen once. V usage is TRBV6-1 and J usage is TRBJ2-5; the D call may be TRBD1 or TRBD2 (5 bases each). The sequencing sample was made of CD8+ T cells from PBMCs. The receptor's source is a human donor with Susac syndrome. The CDR3 region has the DNA TGTGCCAGCAGTGAGAGGGGTTACCAAGAGACCCAGTACTTC. Encoded protein: CASSERGYQETQYF.